What follows is one T cell receptor (beta chain) and its context. This clonotype was seen a few times. There is no known antigen for this receptor. Base qualities are not at hand, and no much larger clone is one base apart. These data come from a study of blood T cells in healthy people across ages (dated by TCRdb to between 2015 and 2017). For the wider study: In model experiments, template switching captured roughly one uniquely barcoded TCR beta cDNA molecule for every two T cells. Age-related changes in TCR beta repertoire diversity were measured in the study by deep sequencing normalized with unique cDNA molecular identifiers. The donors were split into four age groups: young (average about 16 years), middle-aged (roughly 39), aged (roughly 68) and long-lived (roughly 88). To avoid experimental bias, donors of different ages were randomly spread across the sequencing lanes. Two additional independent replicas of 1 million unique cDNA reads from the same blood draw were analyzed for two donors (one aged 18 to 30 and one aged 80 or older).

The germline ends are 10 bases apart after V is trimmed by 10 bases and J by 0 bases. The CDR3 runs 14 residues from the cysteine to the phenylalanine. Only the CDR3 part of the read is kept: 42 bases, read in frame from the first base. Based on the germline V gene (reference sequence), the CDR1 and CDR2 sequences are MNHNY and SVGAGI. The donors were around 39 Caucasian individuals from Russia, aged roughly 6 to 100 years, who were systemically healthy. Approximately 10 milliliters of peripheral blood were collected from each donor into EDTA-treated Vacutainer tubes. Ficoll-Paque density-gradient centrifugation was used to isolate PBMCs, with at least 6.5 million obtained per sample. Total RNA, at least 6 micrograms per sample, was extracted from PBMCs with Trizol reagent. Naive CD45RAhigh/CD27high T cell percentages were measured by flow cytometry on a PBMC aliquot from every donor. Findings and caveats that apply to the study as a whole: Compared with the aged group, the long-lived group had more naive CD4+ T cells, fewer expanded clones and increased TCR diversity, a pattern suggesting age selection. As age increased, observed TCR beta diversity per million T cells dropped in a roughly linear way, and a significant reduction was already evident by age 40. The percentage of naive T cells measured by flow cytometry correlated strongly with observed TCR beta diversity. Estimates of total diversity based on one million sequenced T cells were regarded as lower bounds and as underestimates. Donor CMV infection status was unknown, potentially confounding age-related changes in expanded clonotypes. Bulk unsorted PBMC profiling prevented conclusive comparison of naive and antigen-experienced compartments.

Library creation used 5' RACE. Sequenced using an Illumina HiSeq 2500. A second PCR of roughly 7 to 12 cycles was run with a J-beta primer mix and a sample-barcoded 5' primer. Each TCR beta cDNA molecule received a unique molecular identifier from a template-switch 5' adaptor carrying 12 random nucleotides. At least 3 million CDR3-containing paired-end reads were obtained from each sample. All of the RNA was converted into first-strand cDNA using the Mint cDNA synthesis kit, with a TRBC-specific oligonucleotide serving as the primer. Following uracil-DNA glycosylase treatment, a first 18-cycle PCR with universal primers M1SS and BC2_uni_R was performed on all cDNA. The source study handled its data this way. For normalization, 1 million high-quality reads, each with a distinct molecular identifier, were randomly selected from each sample. Reads sharing molecular identifiers were discarded rather than binned into consensus sequences. CDR3 identification, clonotype clustering and error correction used MiTCR with a Q25 quality threshold and the strictest error-elimination algorithm. A nonparametric unseen species model with Euler transformation was used to estimate a lower bound on total TCR beta diversity. TCRdb cleaned the public reads at Q25 with fastp, built clones with MiXCR and kept in-frame beta chains. Entries are consolidated by CDR3 protein sequence, retaining the most common genes and DNA. The V and J calls and clone size are TCRdb's, not the authors'. Within this sample are about 970,000 distinct CDR3 sequences, with about 53% of them counted one time only. The biggest ten clones account for about a fifth of the sample.

The chain joins TRBV6-6 to TRBJ2-6, with the D gene call left open. The sequence was obtained from a woman in her sixties or seventies in good health. Input material: blood. The nucleotide sequence is TGTGCCACCTTCGGTAACTCTGGGGCCAACGTCCTGACTTTC. The resulting protein is CATFGNSGANVLTF.